The entry that follows covers one T cell receptor beta chain sequence. The antigen is unknown. Assay: immunoSEQ multiplex PCR; the TCRdb copy retains only in-frame clones and omits some. The sample records roughly 120,000 clones, roughly 77% being singletons. Time point: blood 2 weeks post-SBRT. Treatment indicated: 15 Gy SBRT to primary tumor, nephrectomy 4 weeks later. These data originate in a study of radiation and T cells in renal cell carcinoma. The study, taken as a whole, reports: No pretreatment tumor biopsies were available for baseline clonotypes. From baseline, blood top tumor clonotypes peaked at 2 weeks post-radiation.

Sequencing used blood, obtained from a patient whose treatment included radiotherapy and nephrectomy. The receptor comes from a woman aged 55-69 years with renal cell carcinoma.

CDR3 amino acids: CASSLAFLAGAPQYF. CDR3 sequence (DNA): TGTGCCAGCAGCTTAGCTTTTTTAGCGGGGGCGCCTCAGTACTTC. The chain links TRBV7-2 to TRBJ2-7, with 9 bases that match TRBD2. The CDR3 covers 15 residues. CDR1 is SGHTA, CDR2 FQGNSA, per germline. V trimming: 0 bases; J trimming: 10 bases; junction bases outside the gene matches: 10.